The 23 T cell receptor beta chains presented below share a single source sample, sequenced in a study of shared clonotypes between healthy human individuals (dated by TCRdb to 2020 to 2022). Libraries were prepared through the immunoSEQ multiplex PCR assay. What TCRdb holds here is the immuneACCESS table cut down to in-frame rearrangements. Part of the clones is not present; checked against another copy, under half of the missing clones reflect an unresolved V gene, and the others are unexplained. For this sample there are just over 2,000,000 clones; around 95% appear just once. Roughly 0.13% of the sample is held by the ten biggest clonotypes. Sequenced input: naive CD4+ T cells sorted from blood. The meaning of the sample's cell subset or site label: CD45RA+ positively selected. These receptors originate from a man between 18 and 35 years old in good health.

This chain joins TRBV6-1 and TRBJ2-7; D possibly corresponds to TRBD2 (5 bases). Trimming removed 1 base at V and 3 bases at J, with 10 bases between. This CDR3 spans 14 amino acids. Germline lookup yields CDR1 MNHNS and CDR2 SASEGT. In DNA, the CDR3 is TGTGCCAGCAGTGAAGTCGGGATGTTCTACGAGCAGTACTTC. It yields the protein CASSEVGMFYEQYF.

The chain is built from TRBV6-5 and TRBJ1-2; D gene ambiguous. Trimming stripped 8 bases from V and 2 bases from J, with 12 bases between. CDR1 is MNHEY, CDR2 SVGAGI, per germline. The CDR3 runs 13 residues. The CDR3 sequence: CASSAGTNYGYTF. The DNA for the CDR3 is TGTGCCAGCTCGGCGGGTACAAACTATGGCTACACCTTC.

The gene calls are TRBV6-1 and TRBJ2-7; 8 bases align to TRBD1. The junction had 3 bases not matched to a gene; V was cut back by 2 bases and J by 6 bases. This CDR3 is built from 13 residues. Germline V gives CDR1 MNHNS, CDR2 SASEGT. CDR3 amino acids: CASSEQGALEQYF. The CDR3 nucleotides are TGTGCCAGCAGTGAACAGGGGGCGCTCGAGCAGTACTTC.

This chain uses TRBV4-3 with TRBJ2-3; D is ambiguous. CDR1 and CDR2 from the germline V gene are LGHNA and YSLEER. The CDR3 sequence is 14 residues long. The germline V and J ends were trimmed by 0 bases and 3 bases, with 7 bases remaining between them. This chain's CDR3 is CASSQDKPTDTQYF. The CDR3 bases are TGCGCCAGCAGCCAAGATAAGCCAACAGATACGCAGTATTTT.

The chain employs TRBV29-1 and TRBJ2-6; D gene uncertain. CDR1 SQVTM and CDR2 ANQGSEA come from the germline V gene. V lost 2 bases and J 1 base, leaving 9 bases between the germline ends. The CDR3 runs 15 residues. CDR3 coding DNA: TGCAGCGTTGAACGGGTGGGTTCTGGGGCCAACGTCCTGACTTTC. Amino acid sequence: CSVERVGSGANVLTF.

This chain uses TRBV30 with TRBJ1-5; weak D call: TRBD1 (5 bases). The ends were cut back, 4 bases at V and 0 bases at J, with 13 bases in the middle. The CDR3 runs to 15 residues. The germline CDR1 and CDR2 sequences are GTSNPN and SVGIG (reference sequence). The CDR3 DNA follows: TGTGCCTGGAATGGGGGGAAGAATAGCAATCAGCCCCAGCATTTT. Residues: CAWNGGKNSNQPQHF.

The DNA of the CDR3 is TGTGCCAGCAGTTCTAGCGGGGGGTACAATGAGCAGTTCTTC. Protein sequence: CASSSSGGYNEQFF. This sequence joins TRBV27 and TRBJ2-1, with 11 nucleotides matching TRBD2. The germline CDR1 and CDR2 sequences are MNHEY and SMNVEV (reference sequence). J gave up 4 bases and V 4 bases, and 0 bases lay outside the gene matches. This CDR3 has 14 amino acids.

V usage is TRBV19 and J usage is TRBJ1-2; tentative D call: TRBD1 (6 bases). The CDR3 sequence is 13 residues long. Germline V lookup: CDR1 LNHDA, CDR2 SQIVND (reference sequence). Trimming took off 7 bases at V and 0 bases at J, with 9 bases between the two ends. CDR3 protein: CASTDRTNYGYTF. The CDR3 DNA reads TGTGCCAGTACGGACAGAACTAACTATGGCTACACCTTC.

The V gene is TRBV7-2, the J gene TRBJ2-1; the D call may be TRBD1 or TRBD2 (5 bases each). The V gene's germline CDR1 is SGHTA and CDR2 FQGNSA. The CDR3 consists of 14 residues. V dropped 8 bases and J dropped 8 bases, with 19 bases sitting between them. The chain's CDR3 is CASEGRSPNYEQFF. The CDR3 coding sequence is TGTGCCAGCGAGGGACGATCCCCCAATTATGAGCAGTTCTTC.

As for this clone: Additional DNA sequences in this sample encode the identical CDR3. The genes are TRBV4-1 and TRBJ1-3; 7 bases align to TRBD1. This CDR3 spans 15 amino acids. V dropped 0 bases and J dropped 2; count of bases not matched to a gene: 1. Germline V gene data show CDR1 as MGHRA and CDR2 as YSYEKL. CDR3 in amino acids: CASSQDGTAGNTIYF. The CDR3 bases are TGCGCCAGCAGCCAAGATGGGACAGCTGGAAACACCATATATTTT.

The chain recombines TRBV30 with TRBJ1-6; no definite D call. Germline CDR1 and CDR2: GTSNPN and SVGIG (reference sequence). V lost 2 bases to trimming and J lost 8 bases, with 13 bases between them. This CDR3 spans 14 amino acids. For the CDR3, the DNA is TGTGCCTGGAGTAGTGATGTGAGGGATTCACCCCTCCACTTT. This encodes CAWSSDVRDSPLHF.

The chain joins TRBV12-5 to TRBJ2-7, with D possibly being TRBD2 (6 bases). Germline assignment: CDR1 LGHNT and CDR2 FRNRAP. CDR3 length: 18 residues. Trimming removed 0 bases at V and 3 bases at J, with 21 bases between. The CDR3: CASGLVLGGAGLHYEQYF. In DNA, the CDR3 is TGTGCTAGTGGTTTGGTACTAGGAGGGGCAGGGTTACACTACGAGCAGTACTTC.

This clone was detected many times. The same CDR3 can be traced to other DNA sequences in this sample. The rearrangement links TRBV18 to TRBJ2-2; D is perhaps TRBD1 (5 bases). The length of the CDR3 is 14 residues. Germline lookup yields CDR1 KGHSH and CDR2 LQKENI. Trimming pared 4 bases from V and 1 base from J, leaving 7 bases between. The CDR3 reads CASSQTGNTGELFF. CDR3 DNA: TGTGCCAGCTCACAAACAGGGAACACCGGGGAGCTGTTTTTT.

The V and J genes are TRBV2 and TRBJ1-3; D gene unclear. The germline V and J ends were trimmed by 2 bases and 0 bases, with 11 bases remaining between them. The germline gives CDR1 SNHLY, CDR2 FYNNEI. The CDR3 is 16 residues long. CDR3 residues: CASSESYRDSGNTIYF. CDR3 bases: TGTGCCAGCAGTGAAAGCTACCGTGACTCTGGAAACACCATATATTTT. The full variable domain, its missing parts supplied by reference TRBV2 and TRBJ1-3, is EPEVTQTPSHQVTQMGQEVILRCVPISNHLYFYWYRQILGQKVEFLVSFYNNEISEKSEIFDDQFSVERPDGSNFTLKIRSTKLEDSAMYFCASSESYRDSGNTIYFGEGSWLTVV.

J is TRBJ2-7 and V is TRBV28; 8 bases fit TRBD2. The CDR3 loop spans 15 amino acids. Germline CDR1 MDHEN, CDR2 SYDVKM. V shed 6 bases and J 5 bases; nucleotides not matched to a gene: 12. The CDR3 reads CASSGGTAGENEQYF. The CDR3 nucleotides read TGTGCCAGCAGCGGGGGTACAGCGGGGGAAAACGAGCAGTACTTC.

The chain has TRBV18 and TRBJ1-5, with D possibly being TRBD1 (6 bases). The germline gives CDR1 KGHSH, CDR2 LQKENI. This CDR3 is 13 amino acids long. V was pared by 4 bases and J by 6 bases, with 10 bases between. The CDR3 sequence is CASSREGGQPQHF. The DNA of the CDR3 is TGTGCCAGCTCACGAGAGGGGGGTCAGCCCCAGCATTTT. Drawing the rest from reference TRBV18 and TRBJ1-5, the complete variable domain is NAGVMQNPRHLVRRRGQEARLRCSPMKGHSHVYWYRQLPEEGLKFMVYLQKENIIDESGMPKERFSAEFPKEGPSILRIQQVVRGDSAAYFCASSREGGQPQHFGDGTRLSIL.

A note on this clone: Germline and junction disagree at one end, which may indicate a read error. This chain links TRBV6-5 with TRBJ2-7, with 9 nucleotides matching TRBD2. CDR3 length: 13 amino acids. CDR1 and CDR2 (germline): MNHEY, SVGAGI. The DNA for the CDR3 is TGTGCCAGCAGGCTGATAGCGGGAGAGAGGAATATCTTC. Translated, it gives CASRLIAGERNIF.

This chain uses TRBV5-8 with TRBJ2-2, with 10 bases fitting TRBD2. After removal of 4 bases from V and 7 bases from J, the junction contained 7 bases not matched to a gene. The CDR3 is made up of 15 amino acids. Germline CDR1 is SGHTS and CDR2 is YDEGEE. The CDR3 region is CASSPVAGGIGELFF. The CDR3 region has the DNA TGTGCCAGCAGCCCCGTAGCGGGAGGAATCGGGGAGCTGTTTTTT.

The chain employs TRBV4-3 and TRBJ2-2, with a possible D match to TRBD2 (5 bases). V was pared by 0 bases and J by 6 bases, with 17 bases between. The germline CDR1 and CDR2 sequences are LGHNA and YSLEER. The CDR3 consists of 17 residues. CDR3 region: CASSQEGALARPGELFF. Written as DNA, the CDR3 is TGCGCCAGCAGCCAAGAAGGAGCGCTAGCAAGGCCCGGGGAGCTGTTTTTT.

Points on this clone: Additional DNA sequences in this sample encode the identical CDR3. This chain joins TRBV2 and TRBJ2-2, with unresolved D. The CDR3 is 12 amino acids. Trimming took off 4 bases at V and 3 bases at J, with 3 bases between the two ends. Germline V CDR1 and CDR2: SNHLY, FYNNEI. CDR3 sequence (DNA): TGTGCCAGCAGTGGCGACACCGGGGAGCTGTTTTTT. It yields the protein CASSGDTGELFF.

The CDR3 spells CASSSQGGTGVLAEAFF. The DNA of the CDR3 is TGCGCCAGCAGCTCCCAGGGCGGGACAGGGGTTTTAGCTGAAGCTTTCTTT. The chain is built from TRBV5-1 and TRBJ1-1, with 10 bases that match TRBD1. The ends lost 3 bases at V and 6 bases at J; junction bases unmatched: 14. There are 17 residues in the CDR3. Germline CDR1 and CDR2: SGHRS and YFSETQ.

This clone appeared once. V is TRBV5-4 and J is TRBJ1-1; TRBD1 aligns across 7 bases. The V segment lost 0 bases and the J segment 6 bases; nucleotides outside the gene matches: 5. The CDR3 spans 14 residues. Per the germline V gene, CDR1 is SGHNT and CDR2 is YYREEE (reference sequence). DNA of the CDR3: TGTGCCAGCAGCTTGGGGACAGGCGGGGCTGAAGCTTTCTTT. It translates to CASSLGTGGAEAFF.

CDR3 amino acids: CSVEDRIESREKLFF. The CDR3 coding sequence is TGCAGCGTTGAAGATCGTATTGAAAGCAGAGAAAAACTGTTTTTT. The rearrangement joins TRBV29-1 to TRBJ1-4; D is undetermined. This CDR3 is 15 amino acids long. The V end was cut by 0 bases, the J end by 8 bases, with 16 bases between. The V gene's germline CDR1 is SQVTM and CDR2 ANQGSEA.